This is a list of T cell receptor beta chains from one sample in a study of T cell responses to AZD1222 COVID-19 vaccine. Sequenced by immunoSEQ multiplex PCR; TCRdb stores in-frame clones only, minus some. The sample shows about 48,000 clones, 75% to 90% of them seen only once. Sequences were derived from peripheral blood, sampled 28 days after the second AZD1222 dose. The receptor source for this set is an adult who received the AZD1222 COVID-19 vaccine. Each CDR3 is given with its conserved first and last residue. The D gene is left open where the match is weak. Expanded clones are given a class, and other clones once, few, many or no size at all.

cdr3_nt: TGTGCCAGCAGTCACGGAGCGGGAGCGGGAAAGTACGAGCAGTACTTC
cdr3_aa: CASSHGAGAGKYEQYF
v_call: TRBV6-2/TRBV6-3
clone_size: few
cdr3_length: 16
j_call: TRBJ2-7
d_call: TRBD2

cdr3_nt: TGTGCCAGCAGTGCCTCTAGCGGGGTCTACAATGAGCAGTTCTTC
cdr3_aa: CASSASSGVYNEQFF
v_call: TRBV27
clone_size: few
cdr3_length: 15
j_call: TRBJ2-1
d_call: TRBD2

cdr3_nt: TGTGCCAGTAGTATGGGCAGCTCCTACGAGCAGTACTTC
cdr3_aa: CASSMGSSYEQYF
v_call: TRBV19
clone_size: NA
cdr3_length: 13
j_call: TRBJ2-7
d_call: NA

cdr3_nt: TGTGCCAGCAGTTACGGACAGCCTACCCGTTACAATGAGCAGTTCTTC
cdr3_aa: CASSYGQPTRYNEQFF
v_call: TRBV6-5
clone_size: NA
cdr3_length: 16
j_call: TRBJ2-1
d_call: NA

cdr3_nt: TGTGCCAGCAGCGTAGGGGAGGGGGGGCATAGCAATCAGCCCCAGCATTTT
cdr3_aa: CASSVGEGGHSNQPQHF
v_call: TRBV9
clone_size: NA
cdr3_length: 17
j_call: TRBJ1-5
d_call: NA

cdr3_nt: TGTGCCAGCAGCCCCTGGAGTTCTGGAAACACCATATATTTT
cdr3_aa: CASSPWSSGNTIYF
v_call: TRBV7-6
clone_size: NA
cdr3_length: 14
j_call: TRBJ1-3
d_call: NA

cdr3_nt: TGTGCCAGCAGTAAGACTAGCGGGGGCTCCTACGAGCAGTACTTC
cdr3_aa: CASSKTSGGSYEQYF
v_call: TRBV6-5
clone_size: NA
cdr3_length: 15
j_call: TRBJ2-7
d_call: TRBD2

cdr3_nt: TGCAGTGCTAGTCCCACAGGGGACGCCACTGAAGCTTTCTTT
cdr3_aa: CSASPTGDATEAFF
v_call: TRBV20-1
clone_size: NA
cdr3_length: 14
j_call: TRBJ1-1
d_call: TRBD1

cdr3_nt: TGTGCCAGCAGCTTGAATGCAGGATCTAAAAGTAGTGAGCAGTTCTTC
cdr3_aa: CASSLNAGSKSSEQFF
v_call: TRBV7-2
clone_size: NA
cdr3_length: 16
j_call: TRBJ2-1
d_call: NA

cdr3_nt: TGCGCCAGCAGCCCCCGGGGACAGGGAAGCGGGGAGCTGTTTTTT
cdr3_aa: CASSPRGQGSGELFF
v_call: TRBV5-1
clone_size: NA
cdr3_length: 15
j_call: TRBJ2-2
d_call: TRBD1

cdr3_nt: TGTGCCAGCAGCCAAGTTTGGGGTGAGGGCGAGCAGTACTTC
cdr3_aa: CASSQVWGEGEQYF
v_call: TRBV3-1/TRBV3-2
clone_size: NA
cdr3_length: 14
j_call: TRBJ2-7
d_call: NA

cdr3_nt: TGCGCCAGCAGCTTGCCTATAGGGGGGTGGCCGTTCTTC
cdr3_aa: CASSLPIGGWPFF
v_call: TRBV5-1
clone_size: NA
cdr3_length: 13
j_call: TRBJ2-1
d_call: NA

cdr3_nt: TGTGCCAGCAGCTTAAGCGGACTAGCGGGGTCATCCTACGAGCAGTACTTC
cdr3_aa: CASSLSGLAGSSYEQYF
v_call: TRBV7-3
clone_size: NA
cdr3_length: 17
j_call: TRBJ2-7
d_call: TRBD2

cdr3_nt: TGTGCCAGCAGGGAGGGACTAGCCGGGGCAGAGACCCAGTACTTC
cdr3_aa: CASREGLAGAETQYF
v_call: TRBV6-5
clone_size: NA
cdr3_length: 15
j_call: TRBJ2-5
d_call: TRBD2

cdr3_nt: TGTGCCAGCAGTTCCCCCGAGAGCACCTACGAGCAGTACTTC
cdr3_aa: CASSSPESTYEQYF
v_call: TRBV6-2/TRBV6-3
clone_size: NA
cdr3_length: 14
j_call: TRBJ2-7
d_call: NA

cdr3_nt: TGTGCCAGCAGCTTAACTCCGGGGGCGATGGAAAACACCATATATTTT
cdr3_aa: CASSLTPGAMENTIYF
v_call: TRBV7-2
clone_size: NA
cdr3_length: 16
j_call: TRBJ1-3
d_call: NA

cdr3_nt: TGTGCCAGCACCCCCGGGACTGGAGGCTCCGAGCAGTACTTC
cdr3_aa: CASTPGTGGSEQYF
v_call: TRBV27
clone_size: NA
cdr3_length: 14
j_call: TRBJ2-7
d_call: NA

cdr3_nt: TGTGCCAGCAGTGAAGCGGACGGGAATCAGCCCCAGCATTTT
cdr3_aa: CASSEADGNQPQHF
v_call: TRBV6-1
clone_size: NA
cdr3_length: 14
j_call: TRBJ1-5
d_call: NA

cdr3_nt: TGTGCCAGCAGCGACGGGCGGGGAATGAACACTGAAGCTTTCTTT
cdr3_aa: CASSDGRGMNTEAFF
v_call: TRBV9
clone_size: NA
cdr3_length: 15
j_call: TRBJ1-1
d_call: NA

cdr3_nt: TGTGCCAGCAGTTATTCCGGGGGGGCTAATCAGCCCCAGCATTTT
cdr3_aa: CASSYSGGANQPQHF
v_call: TRBV6-2/TRBV6-3
clone_size: NA
cdr3_length: 15
j_call: TRBJ1-5
d_call: NA

cdr3_nt: TGTGCCAGTCGGAGCGGGGGGGCCGTCGCCCACGAGCAGTACTTC
cdr3_aa: CASRSGGAVAHEQYF
v_call: TRBV27
clone_size: NA
cdr3_length: 15
j_call: TRBJ2-7
d_call: TRBD2

cdr3_nt: TGTGCCAGCAGTTCAGGGGACTTTTACAATGAGCAGTTCTTC
cdr3_aa: CASSSGDFYNEQFF
v_call: TRBV6-2/TRBV6-3
clone_size: NA
cdr3_length: 14
j_call: TRBJ2-1
d_call: NA

cdr3_nt: TGTGCCAGCAGCGTGGATACAGGGATGATGGAAATTCAGTACTTC
cdr3_aa: CASSVDTGMMEIQYF
v_call: TRBV9
clone_size: NA
cdr3_length: 15
j_call: TRBJ2-4
d_call: NA

cdr3_nt: TGTGCCAGCAGCTTAGAGGGGGGATTGGCTAATGAGCAGTTCTTC
cdr3_aa: CASSLEGGLANEQFF
v_call: TRBV7-2
clone_size: NA
cdr3_length: 15
j_call: TRBJ2-1
d_call: NA

cdr3_nt: TGTGCCAGCAGCCTAACTCGGGCTGGGGCCAACGTCCTGACTTTC
cdr3_aa: CASSLTRAGANVLTF
v_call: TRBV11-2
clone_size: NA
cdr3_length: 15
j_call: TRBJ2-6
d_call: NA

cdr3_nt: TGTGCCAGCAGTCCTGCCCTAATCCGCAATCAGCCCCAGCATTTT
cdr3_aa: CASSPALIRNQPQHF
v_call: TRBV2
clone_size: NA
cdr3_length: 15
j_call: TRBJ1-5
d_call: NA

cdr3_nt: TGCGCCAGCTCCCGGGACACTGGTTACAATGAGCAGTTCTTC
cdr3_aa: CASSRDTGYNEQFF
v_call: TRBV5-1
clone_size: NA
cdr3_length: 14
j_call: TRBJ2-1
d_call: NA

cdr3_nt: TGCAGCGTTGAAGGGGCGGACAGGGGGGGCTATGGCTACACCTTC
cdr3_aa: CSVEGADRGGYGYTF
v_call: TRBV29-1
clone_size: once
cdr3_length: 15
j_call: TRBJ1-2
d_call: TRBD1

cdr3_nt: TGTGCCAGCAGCTTAATAACAGGGACTTCCTACGAGCAGTACTTC
cdr3_aa: CASSLITGTSYEQYF
v_call: TRBV11-2
clone_size: few
cdr3_length: 15
j_call: TRBJ2-7
d_call: NA

cdr3_nt: TGTGCCAGCAGCCAAGAAAGGCGGGGGTGGATATACGAGCAGTACTTC
cdr3_aa: CASSQERRGWIYEQYF
v_call: TRBV3-1/TRBV3-2
clone_size: NA
cdr3_length: 16
j_call: TRBJ2-7
d_call: TRBD2

cdr3_nt: TGTGCCAGCAGCCTTACACGCGCACAGGGAGAAAAACTGTTTTTT
cdr3_aa: CASSLTRAQGEKLFF
v_call: TRBV5-5
clone_size: NA
cdr3_length: 15
j_call: TRBJ1-4
d_call: NA

cdr3_nt: TGTGCCAGCAGATTGGGGGGCGACCCCTACGAGCAGTACTTC
cdr3_aa: CASRLGGDPYEQYF
v_call: TRBV6-5
clone_size: NA
cdr3_length: 14
j_call: TRBJ2-7
d_call: NA

cdr3_nt: TGTGCCAGCAGCGACAGGAGCACCCAAGAGACCCAGTACTTC
cdr3_aa: CASSDRSTQETQYF
v_call: TRBV25-1
clone_size: NA
cdr3_length: 14
j_call: TRBJ2-5
d_call: NA

cdr3_nt: TGCGCCAGCAGCTTGGACAGGGCTAACTATGGCTACACCTTC
cdr3_aa: CASSLDRANYGYTF
v_call: TRBV5-1
clone_size: few
cdr3_length: 14
j_call: TRBJ1-2
d_call: NA

cdr3_nt: TGTGCCAGTAGTACCGGACTAACTGAGCAGTTCTTC
cdr3_aa: CASSTGLTEQFF
v_call: TRBV19
clone_size: NA
cdr3_length: 12
j_call: TRBJ2-1
d_call: NA

cdr3_nt: TGCAGTGCTAGTCCCGGGACAGGGTTTATGTGGAGTCAGCCCCAGCATTTT
cdr3_aa: CSASPGTGFMWSQPQHF
v_call: TRBV20-1
clone_size: once
cdr3_length: 17
j_call: TRBJ1-5
d_call: TRBD1

cdr3_nt: TGCGCCAGCAGCTTGGGTGGAGCAATCTCCTACGAGCAGTACTTC
cdr3_aa: CASSLGGAISYEQYF
v_call: TRBV5-1
clone_size: NA
cdr3_length: 15
j_call: TRBJ2-7
d_call: NA

cdr3_nt: TGTGCCAGCAGCGTTCGCGGACCCTACGAGCAGTACTTC
cdr3_aa: CASSVRGPYEQYF
v_call: TRBV5-6
clone_size: once
cdr3_length: 13
j_call: TRBJ2-7
d_call: NA

cdr3_nt: TGCGCCAGCAGCCAAGATCCGCCAGGTCCCCCCACAGATACGCAGTATTTT
cdr3_aa: CASSQDPPGPPTDTQYF
v_call: TRBV4-1
clone_size: NA
cdr3_length: 17
j_call: TRBJ2-3
d_call: NA

cdr3_nt: TGCGCCAGCAGCCGCGGGACCCAAGAGACCCAGTACTTC
cdr3_aa: CASSRGTQETQYF
v_call: TRBV4-1
clone_size: NA
cdr3_length: 13
j_call: TRBJ2-5
d_call: NA

cdr3_nt: TGTGCCACCAGTCAGGGGCGACTTAACACCGGGGAGCTGTTTTTT
cdr3_aa: CATSQGRLNTGELFF
v_call: TRBV24-1
clone_size: NA
cdr3_length: 15
j_call: TRBJ2-2
d_call: NA

cdr3_nt: TGTGCCAGCAGTGAAGCGTTTGGAGACTCCTACGAGCAGTACTTC
cdr3_aa: CASSEAFGDSYEQYF
v_call: TRBV6-1
clone_size: NA
cdr3_length: 15
j_call: TRBJ2-7
d_call: NA

cdr3_nt: TGTGCCAGCAGTTACCACAACCCACTAGCGGGGTCCTACGAGCAGTACTTC
cdr3_aa: CASSYHNPLAGSYEQYF
v_call: TRBV6-2/TRBV6-3
clone_size: once
cdr3_length: 17
j_call: TRBJ2-7
d_call: TRBD2

cdr3_nt: TGTGCCAGCAGCTTAGCTGGGGTCTTAGGTGCAGATACGCAGTATTTT
cdr3_aa: CASSLAGVLGADTQYF
v_call: TRBV7-2
clone_size: NA
cdr3_length: 16
j_call: TRBJ2-3
d_call: NA

cdr3_nt: TGTGCCAGTAGTGTCCTCGGACAGGGGTCAGGGGATCAGCCCCAGCATTTT
cdr3_aa: CASSVLGQGSGDQPQHF
v_call: TRBV19
clone_size: NA
cdr3_length: 17
j_call: TRBJ1-5
d_call: TRBD1

cdr3_nt: TGCGCCAGCAGCCAAGACCTTACTAGCTCCTATAATTCACCCCTCCACTTT
cdr3_aa: CASSQDLTSSYNSPLHF
v_call: TRBV4-3
clone_size: NA
cdr3_length: 17
j_call: TRBJ1-6
d_call: NA

cdr3_nt: TGTGCCAGCAGTTTATTGGATACGCAGTATTTT
cdr3_aa: CASSLLDTQYF
v_call: TRBV12-3/TRBV12-4
clone_size: NA
cdr3_length: 11
j_call: TRBJ2-3
d_call: NA

cdr3_nt: TGTGCCACCAGCAGAGATCCGGGCTACGGATCCTACGAGCAGTACTTC
cdr3_aa: CATSRDPGYGSYEQYF
v_call: TRBV15
clone_size: NA
cdr3_length: 16
j_call: TRBJ2-7
d_call: NA

cdr3_nt: TGTGCCAGTAGACAGGCTCCTGGAAACACCATATATTTT
cdr3_aa: CASRQAPGNTIYF
v_call: TRBV19
clone_size: NA
cdr3_length: 13
j_call: TRBJ1-3
d_call: NA